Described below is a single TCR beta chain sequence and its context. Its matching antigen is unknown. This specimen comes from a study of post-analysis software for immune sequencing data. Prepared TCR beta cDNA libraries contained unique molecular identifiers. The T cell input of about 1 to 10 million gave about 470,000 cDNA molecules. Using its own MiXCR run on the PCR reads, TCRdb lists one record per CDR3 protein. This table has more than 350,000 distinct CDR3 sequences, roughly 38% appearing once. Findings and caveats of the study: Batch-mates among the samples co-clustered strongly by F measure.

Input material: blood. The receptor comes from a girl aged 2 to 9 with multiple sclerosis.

CDR3 in DNA: TGTGCCAGCAGTTTGGGTTCAGCGGGAGCGGAGACCCAGTACTTC. It is translated as CASSLGSAGAETQYF. V usage is TRBV28 and J usage is TRBJ2-5; 8 nucleotides line up with TRBD2. The CDR3 sequence is 15 residues long. V lost 3 bases to trimming and J lost 5 bases; unmatched junction nucleotides: 8. From germline, CDR1 is MDHEN and CDR2 SYDVKM.